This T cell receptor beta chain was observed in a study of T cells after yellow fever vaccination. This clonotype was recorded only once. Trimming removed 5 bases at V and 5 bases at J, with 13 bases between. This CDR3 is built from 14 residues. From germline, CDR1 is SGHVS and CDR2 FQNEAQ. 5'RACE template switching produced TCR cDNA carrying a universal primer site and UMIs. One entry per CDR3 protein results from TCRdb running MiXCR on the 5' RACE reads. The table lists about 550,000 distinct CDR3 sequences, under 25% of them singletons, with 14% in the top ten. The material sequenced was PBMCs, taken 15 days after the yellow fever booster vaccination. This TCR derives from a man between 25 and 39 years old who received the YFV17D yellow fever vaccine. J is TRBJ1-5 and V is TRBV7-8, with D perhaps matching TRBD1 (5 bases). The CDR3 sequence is CASSHRRDHQPQHF. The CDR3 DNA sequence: TGTGCCAGCAGCCACCGGAGGGACCATCAGCCCCAGCATTTT.